A selection of T cell receptor beta chains follows, all from one sample in a study of tumor-infiltrating lymphocytes in primary liver carcinoma. TCRdb fed the multiplex PCR reads into MiXCR, producing one record per CDR3 protein. The table records tens of thousands of distinct CDR3 sequences, about three quarters of them present only once. Source material: liver tumor tissue from sampling region 3. The receptors come from a man aged 35-49 years with primary liver carcinoma and hepatitis B virus infection. CDR3s include the opening cysteine and the closing phenylalanine or tryptophan. A D gene is named only where the DNA matches it firmly. Size tells how often a clone was seen (once, few, many) or the class of an expanded clone, and some rows leave it out.

>TRBV5-1|NA|TRBJ2-3|many
CASSSLLARTQYF
TGCGCCAGCAGCTCCCTACTAGCTAGGACGCAGTATTTT
>TRBV11-2|NA|TRBJ2-7|NA
CASSLTVATYEQYF
TGTGCCAGCAGCTTAACTGTCGCTACCTACGAGCAGTACTTC
>TRBV29-1|NA|TRBJ2-5|NA
CSVGGRTAETRYF
TGCAGCGTTGGTGGGAGAACCGCTGAGACCCGGTACTTC
>TRBV11-2|NA|TRBJ2-1|NA
CASSLRLSGDFNEQFF
TGTGCCAGCAGCCTTCGACTATCGGGAGACTTCAATGAGCAGTTCTTC
>TRBV7-8|NA|TRBJ1-1|NA
CASNLSSRTAFF
TGCGCCAGCAACTTAAGCTCCCGGACAGCTTTCTTT
>TRBV30|TRBD2|TRBJ2-7|NA
CAWTPLAGVSYEQYF
TGTGCCTGGACTCCACTAGCGGGAGTGAGCTATGAGCAGTACTTC
>TRBV7-8|NA|TRBJ1-5|NA
CASSLTRAQLQHF
TGTGCCAGCAGCTTAACTAGGGCTCAGCTCCAGCATTTT
>TRBV14|NA|TRBJ1-1|many
CASSQYQGTLNTEAFF
TGTGCCAGCAGCCAGTACCAGGGGACACTGAACACTGAAGCTTTCTTT
>TRBV4-1|NA|TRBJ1-3|NA
CASSQAGNTLYF
TGCGCCAGCAGCCAAGCTGGAAACACTTTATATTTT
>TRBV12-3/TRBV12-4|NA|TRBJ2-1|medium-sized
CASSITGTSDEQFF
TGTGCCAGCAGTATTACCGGGACTTCCGATGAGCAGTTCTTC
>TRBV10-3|TRBD1|TRBJ2-3|NA
CAISLCRGPDTQYF
TGTGCCATCAGCTTGTGCAGGGGGCCTGATACGCAGTATTTT
>TRBV24-1|NA|TRBJ2-1|NA
CATSGAAEGSEPYNEQFF
TGTGCCACCAGTGGCGCAGCGGAAGGGAGTGAGCCCTACAATGAGCAGTTCTTC
>TRBV11-2|TRBD2|TRBJ2-3|NA
CTSSLTTSGRVGRDTQYF
TGTACCAGCAGCTTAACTACTAGCGGGAGGGTGGGGCGGGATACGCAGTATTTT
>TRBV4-1|NA|TRBJ2-5|NA
CASSHSTGYETQYF
TGCGCCAGCAGCCATTCGACAGGTTACGAGACCCAGTACTTT
>TRBV12-3/TRBV12-4|NA|TRBJ1-1|NA
CASSPQQGSTEALF
TGTGCTAGCAGTCCCCAACAGGGTAGCACTGAAGCTTTATTC
>TRBV11-2|NA|TRBJ2-7|NA
CASLAYGSYEQYF
TGTGCCAGCTTAGCTTACGGCTCCTACGAGCAGTACTTC
>TRBV11-2|NA|TRBJ2-7|once
CASSLTDSACGQYF
TGTGCCAGCAGCTTAACTGACTCTGCCTGCGGGCAGTACTTC
>TRBV11-2|TRBD2|TRBJ2-3|NA
CASSHTSGYEDTQYF
TGTGCCAGTAGCCATACTAGCGGCTACGAGGATACGCAGTATTTT
>TRBV15|NA|TRBJ2-6|NA
CATSPGGSGANVLPF
TGTGCCACCAGCCCTGGGGGATCTGGGGCCAACGTCCTGCCTTTC
>TRBV11-1|TRBD2|TRBJ2-6|NA
CASSSRGGGVNSGANVLTF
TGTGCCAGCAGCTCCCGGGGGGGCGGTGTTAACTCTGGGGCCAACGTCCTGACTTTC
>TRBV29-1|NA|TRBJ2-3|NA
CSVVETGRDMQYF
TGCAGCGTTGTCGAGACAGGCCGGGATATGCAGTATTTT
>TRBV4-2|NA|TRBJ2-1|NA
CDSSQDLGGGGEQFF
TGTGATAGCAGCCAAGACTTAGGGGGGGGCGGTGAGCAGTTCTTC
>TRBV20-1|TRBD1|TRBJ2-7|NA
CSAPTIWDSRLGVGNDEQYF
TGCAGTGCTCCGACTATATGGGACAGTCGGCTTGGAGTGGGAAACGACGAGCAGTACTTC
>TRBV11-2|NA|TRBJ2-7|NA
CASSFGVLRIEQYF
TGTGCTAGCAGCTTCGGAGTTCTCCGAATCGAGCAGTACTTC
>TRBV13|NA|TRBJ1-1|NA
CASILACTEAFF
TGTGCCAGCATCTTAGCCTGCACTGAAGCTTTCTTT
>TRBV30|NA|TRBJ2-1|many
CACEDFDNEQFF
TGTGCCTGCGAGGACTTTGACAATGAGCAGTTCTTC
>TRBV11-2|NA|TRBJ2-1|NA
CASSPEYNVQFF
TGTGCCAGTAGCCCTGAGTACAATGTGCAGTTCTTC
>TRBV6-1|NA|TRBJ2-3|many
CASKRTPLTDTQYF
TGTGCCAGCAAGAGGACACCTCTCACAGATACGCAGTATTTT
>TRBV14|TRBD1|TRBJ2-2|NA
CASMSGQKTGELFF
TGTGCCAGCATGTCGGGACAGAAAACCGGGGAGCTGTTTTTT
>TRBV11-2|NA|TRBJ2-3|medium-sized
CASSLVGAGSGEDTQYF
TGTGCCAGCAGCTTAGTCGGCGCGGGGTCGGGTGAAGATACGCAGTATTTT
>TRBV10-3|NA|TRBJ1-5|NA
CAVSESEWADQPQHF
TGTGCCGTCAGTGAGTCGGAGTGGGCAGATCAGCCCCAGCATTTT
>TRBV7-9|TRBD2|TRBJ2-1|NA
CASSPGGGGHNEQFF
TGTGCCAGCAGCCCCGGGGGGGGAGGCCACAATGAGCAGTTCTTC
>TRBV6-5|NA|TRBJ2-3|NA
CASSKIRADTQYF
TGTGCCAGCAGTAAGATTAGGGCAGATACGCAATATTTT
>TRBV29-1|NA|TRBJ2-5|medium-sized
CSVDGLQETQYF
TGCAGCGTTGACGGACTCCAAGAGACCCAGTACTTC
>TRBV19|NA|TRBJ2-1|NA
CASSIEKVLSYNEQFF
TGTGCCAGTAGTATAGAAAAAGTGCTGTCCTACAATGAGCAGTTCTTC
>TRBV12-3/TRBV12-4|TRBD2|TRBJ2-1|NA
CASNGLAGLGEQFF
TGTGCCAGCAATGGACTAGCGGGTCTTGGTGAGCAGTTCTTC
>TRBV11-2|NA|TRBJ2-1|once
CATGQDQPSYNERFF
TGCGCCACCGGGCAAGATCAGCCATCCTACAATGAGCGGTTCTTC
>TRBV11-2|NA|TRBJ2-1|once
CVGSLNDAYEQFF
TGTGTCGGCAGCTTAAATGATGCCTATGAGCAATTCTTC
>TRBV4-2|NA|TRBJ2-3|once
CASSQAPKTIDTQYF
TGTGCCAGCAGCCAAGCCCCCAAGACCATAGATACGCAGTATTTT
>TRBV6-1|NA|TRBJ2-1|few
CASSEAVVDEQFF
TGTGCCAGCAGTGAAGCGGTAGTCGATGAGCAGTTCTTC
>TRBV28|TRBD1|TRBJ2-3|NA
CASSSPTGLGTGTQYF
TGTGCCAGCAGTTCCCCGACAGGGCTGGGCACAGGTACGCAGTATTTT
>TRBV11-1|TRBD2|TRBJ2-5|once
CASSAGGSQGTQYF
TGTGCCAGTAGTGCGGGGGGATCTCAAGGGACCCAGTACTTC
>TRBV4-1|TRBD2|TRBJ2-1|NA
CANSLAGGEQFF
TGCGCCAACAGCCTAGCGGGAGGTGAGCAGTTCTTC
>TRBV12-3/TRBV12-4|NA|TRBJ1-5|many
CASSLIGSSQPQHF
TGTGCCAGCAGTTTAATTGGTAGTTCTCAGCCCCAGCATTTT
>TRBV6-1|TRBD1|TRBJ1-2|NA
CASSMTGGIDYGYTF
TGTGCCAGCAGCATGACAGGGGGTATTGACTATGGCTACACTTTC
>TRBV12-5|NA|TRBJ2-2|few
CASGPPGSLNTGELFF
TGTGCAAGTGGTCCCCCGGGCAGCTTGAACACCGGGGAGCTGTTTTTT
>TRBV11-2|TRBD2|TRBJ2-7|NA
CASSQHSGGDYEQYF
TGTGCCAGCAGCCAACATTCGGGAGGGGACTACGAACAGTACTTC
>TRBV6-1|NA|TRBJ1-2|NA
CASSPTRVSPIPHGYTF
TGTGCCAGCAGTCCTACAAGGGTATCACCTATCCCCCATGGCTACACCTTC
>TRBV6-6|NA|TRBJ2-7|few
CVSGQTSSSYEQYF
TGTGTCAGCGGCCAAACGTCTAGTTCCTACGAGCAGTACTTC
>TRBV6-5|NA|TRBJ2-2|NA
CASSLWVELFF
TGTGCCAGTAGCCTCTGGGTGGAGCTGTTTTTT
>TRBV12-3/TRBV12-4|NA|TRBJ2-5|many
CASSLGQTQETQYF
TGTGCCAGCAGTTTAGGGCAGACTCAAGAGACCCAGTACTTC
>TRBV24-1|NA|TRBJ2-1|many
CATSDWTEGAKGEQFF
TGTGCCACCAGTGATTGGACAGAAGGGGCCAAGGGTGAGCAGTTCTTC
>TRBV7-9|NA|TRBJ1-6|once
CASNLDFNNSPLHF
TGTGCCAGTAACTTAGATTTCAATAATTCACCCCTCCACTTT
>TRBV6-6|NA|TRBJ1-2|NA
CASCYSTELTF
TGTGCCAGCTGTTACTCGACTGAGCTCACCTTC